This TCR beta chain was retrieved from a study of shared clonotypes between healthy human individuals. Study-wide points: Genetic and exposure-history diversity was limited by the few donors.

Trimming shortened V by 0 bases and J by 5 bases, and 10 bases separated the two germline ends. The CDR3 has 14 amino acids. CDR1 and CDR2 (germline): MNHEY, SMNVEV (reference sequence). Both subsets, CD45RA+ naive and CD45RA-negative memory, were split from the CD4+ cells. Of note for this clone: Its target is unknown.

Sorted-subset replicate PCRs used approximately 200 ng of genomic DNA. This amount corresponded to approximately 30,000 T cell genomes. Data came from immunoSEQ multiplex PCR; TCRdb stores just in-frame clones and leaves some out. Seen here are around 1.5 million clones, 95% to 99% observed once, and the top ten hold 0.4% to 0.45%. This TCR came from a man younger than 45 in good health. The sequencing input was naive CD4+ T cells sorted from blood. The subset: CD45RA+ positively selected. The chain has TRBV27 and TRBJ1-1; no clear D. The CDR3 DNA sequence: TGTGCCAGCAGTTTATCTGACCCTCGGACTGAAGCTTTCTTT. Translated, it gives CASSLSDPRTEAFF.